Following are 25 T cell receptor beta chains from one sample sequenced in a study of cytomegalovirus exposure and HLA in healthy donors. 13 Jbeta primers and 60 Vbeta primers were used for the PCR. The protocol was immunoSEQ multiplex PCR, while the TCRdb copy is restricted to in-frame clones and leaves out a portion. The sample carries around 200,000 clones, less than 85% recorded once. Input material: PBMCs. Receptors were obtained from a girl aged 2 to 9 in good health and CMV-seronegative.

The chain is built from TRBV9 and TRBJ2-1; 9 bases are a match to TRBD2. V shed 4 bases, J shed 8 bases, and the junction held 13 bases outside the gene matches. This CDR3 is 16 amino acids long. CDR1 and CDR2 from the germline V gene are SGDLS and YYNGEE. Here the CDR3 reads CASSLPSGLAIYEQFF. DNA for the CDR3: TGTGCCAGCAGCCTCCCTAGTGGACTAGCGATATATGAGCAGTTCTTC.

Turning to this clone: The sample carries other DNA sequences with the same CDR3. The chain has TRBV5-4 and TRBJ2-5, with 8 bases aligning to TRBD2. The CDR3 sequence is 14 residues long. Losses at the gene ends were 1 base for V and 5 bases for J; bases not matched to a gene: 4. CDR1 is SGHNT and CDR2 is YYREEE in the germline V gene (reference sequence). For the CDR3, the DNA is TGTGCCAGCAGCTTGTCGGGGGGGCTGGAGACCCAGTACTTC. Its protein is CASSLSGGLETQYF.

Remarks on this clone: Other DNA sequences in this sample translate to the same CDR3. V is TRBV29-1 and J is TRBJ1-4; D call uncertain. Trimming stripped 6 bases from V and 11 bases from J, with 16 bases between. The CDR3 contains 12 residues. Germline loops: CDR1 SQVTM, CDR2 ANQGSEA. This CDR3 is CSVEFEERKLFF. CDR3 in DNA: TGCAGCGTAGAGTTCGAGGAACGCAAACTGTTTTTT.

The chain employs TRBV7-9 and TRBJ2-7; possible D gene TRBD1, 6 bases. Trimming removed 5 bases at V and 4 bases at J, with 18 bases between. CDR3 length equals 15 residues. The germline gives CDR1 SEHNR, CDR2 FQNEAQ (reference sequence). The CDR3 coding sequence is TGTGCCAGCAGCCAGGGGTTTGGGGTGGGGTACGAGCAGTACTTC. This encodes CASSQGFGVGYEQYF.

This chain links TRBV7-9 with TRBJ2-1; 9 nucleotides line up with TRBD1. CDR1 is SEHNR, CDR2 FQNEAQ, per germline (reference sequence). The V gene end was trimmed by 5 bases and the J gene end by 8 bases; junction bases not matched to a gene: 10. The CDR3 covers 15 residues. CDR3 amino acids: CASSPTGGMGHEQFF. CDR3 coding DNA: TGTGCCAGCAGCCCCACAGGGGGCATGGGGCATGAGCAGTTCTTC.

The chain combines TRBV6-1 with TRBJ2-7, with D perhaps TRBD2 (5 bases). Germline values: CDR1 MNHNS, CDR2 SASEGT. V was trimmed by 5 bases and J by 3 bases, leaving 14 bases between them. The CDR3 is 14 residues long. The CDR3 spells CASSPQRVLYEQYF. The DNA for the CDR3 is TGTGCCAGCAGTCCCCAGAGGGTCCTCTACGAGCAGTACTTC.

V usage is TRBV9 and J usage is TRBJ2-7; 8 positions match TRBD2. In germline, CDR1 is SGDLS, CDR2 YYNGEE. Trimming took 0 bases from V and 6 from J; bases not matched to a gene: 5. The CDR3 contains 14 residues. CDR3 protein: CASSVGLAPREQYF. The CDR3 DNA sequence: TGTGCCAGCAGCGTAGGACTAGCGCCTCGCGAGCAGTACTTC.

The chain has TRBV6-1 and TRBJ2-2; TRBD2 matches at 8 bases. V lost 8 bases to trimming and J lost 3 bases; unmatched junction nucleotides: 5. Germline V gene sequence: CDR1 MNHNS, CDR2 SASEGT. CDR3 size: 14 residues. The CDR3 sequence is CASPRGGHTGELFF. The CDR3 nucleotides are TGTGCCAGCCCTCGGGGGGGGCACACCGGGGAGCTGTTTTTT.

This clone was seen only a few times. The chain carries TRBV6-6 and TRBJ2-7; 14 bases line up with TRBD2. Trimming took 4 bases from V and 4 from J; bases not matched to a gene: 6. Germline V gives CDR1 MNHNY, CDR2 SVGAGI (reference sequence). The CDR3 extends over 16 amino acids. CDR3 coding DNA: TGTGCCAGCAGTTCACCGGGACTAGCGGGGGCGTACGAGCAGTACTTC. This codes for CASSSPGLAGAYEQYF.

The chain joins TRBV19 to TRBJ2-6, with 7 bases matching TRBD2. CDR3 length: 17 amino acids. V lost 5 bases to trimming and J lost 0 bases; unmatched junction nucleotides: 7. Germline V gives CDR1 LNHDA, CDR2 SQIVND (reference sequence). The CDR3 sequence: CASSVWEGASGANVLTF. CDR3 sequence (DNA): TGTGCCAGTAGTGTCTGGGAGGGAGCCTCTGGGGCCAACGTCCTGACTTTC.

J is TRBJ2-5 and V is TRBV27; a possible D gene is TRBD2 (6 bases). The CDR3 contains 14 residues. Germline V CDR1 and CDR2: MNHEY, SMNVEV (reference sequence). V was clipped by 2 bases and J by 7 bases, with 14 bases between them. The CDR3 bases are TGTGCCAGCAGTTTAAGTCCGGACGGGGGGACCCAGTACTTC. Translated, it gives CASSLSPDGGTQYF.

This chain connects TRBV5-1 to TRBJ2-7, with 8 bases fitting TRBD1. The CDR3 is made up of 13 amino acids. Trimming at V came to 4 bases and at J to 5 bases, leaving 5 bases not matched to a gene. Germline CDR1 is SGHRS and CDR2 is YFSETQ. DNA of the CDR3: TGCGCCAGCAGCCTGGACAGGGACAACGAGCAGTACTTC. Translating gives CASSLDRDNEQYF.

J is TRBJ2-5 and V is TRBV5-1; 8 bases match TRBD1. J was trimmed by 2 bases and V by 2 bases; bases with no gene match: 5. From germline, CDR1 is SGHRS and CDR2 YFSETQ. The CDR3 covers 15 residues. CDR3 sequence reads: CASSFVTGVQETQYF. CDR3 nucleotide sequence: TGCGCCAGCAGCTTCGTGACAGGGGTGCAAGAGACCCAGTACTTC.

The chain links TRBV29-1 to TRBJ2-1, with 7 positions matching TRBD2. Per the germline V gene, CDR1 is SQVTM and CDR2 is ANQGSEA. The CDR3 totals 14 residues. The ends lost 7 bases at V and 8 bases at J; junction bases unmatched: 14. In DNA form, the CDR3 reads TGCAGCGCCCATTCCCCAGCGGGGTTTGATGAGCAGTTCTTC. The encoded protein is CSAHSPAGFDEQFF.

The J gene is TRBJ1-4, the V gene TRBV4-2; D ambiguous. This CDR3 has 16 residues. Germline CDR1 is LGHNA and CDR2 is YNFKEQ. Trimming pared 2 bases from V and 0 bases from J, leaving 10 bases between. CDR3: CASSQRVSPTNEKLFF. The CDR3 DNA reads TGTGCCAGCAGCCAACGCGTGAGCCCAACTAATGAAAAACTGTTTTTT.

The chain uses TRBV5-6 and TRBJ2-5; 8 positions agree with TRBD1. Germline V gene sequence: CDR1 SGHDT, CDR2 YYEEEE. There are 15 residues in the CDR3. The junction had 9 bases not matched to a gene; V was cut back by 4 bases and J by 4 bases. The CDR3 loop is CASSPTGTGVETQYF. The CDR3 DNA follows: TGTGCCAGCAGCCCAACCGGGACAGGAGTAGAGACCCAGTACTTC.

This clone was seen only a few times. V usage is TRBV2 and J usage is TRBJ2-3; tentative D call: TRBD1 (5 bases). Germline CDR1 reads SNHLY; CDR2 reads FYNNEI. The CDR3 extends over 14 amino acids. Trimming pared 8 bases from V and 8 bases from J, leaving 20 bases between. The CDR3 sequence is CASGPDRGTGTQYF. The CDR3 nucleotides are TGTGCCAGCGGCCCCGATAGGGGTACGGGTACGCAGTATTTT.

The chain combines TRBV2 with TRBJ2-1; 7 bases agree with TRBD1. Germline assignment: CDR1 SNHLY and CDR2 FYNNEI. The V segment lost 7 bases and the J segment 5 bases; nucleotides outside the gene matches: 11. This CDR3 has 15 residues. CDR3 sequence reads: CASKGNRGNNNEQFF. For the CDR3, the DNA is TGTGCCAGCAAAGGAAACAGGGGAAACAACAATGAGCAGTTCTTC.

This clone has only a few counts. Relative to the germline gene, one junction end is altered; a read error may explain this. The chain joins TRBV7-9 to TRBJ2-7; TRBD2 agrees at 7 bases. This CDR3 has 13 amino acids. CDR1 and CDR2 from the germline V gene are SEHNR and FQNEAQ (reference sequence). The CDR3 loop reads CSSSPGGGYEQYF. In nucleotides, the CDR3 is TGTTCCAGCAGCCCGGGGGGTGGCTACGAGCAGTACTTC.

This clone was observed a single time. The genes are TRBV19 and TRBJ2-3, with a tentative D call TRBD1 (5 bases). This CDR3 spans 15 amino acids. Trimming cost V 5 bases and J 0 bases, with 12 bases left between them. Germline lookup yields CDR1 LNHDA and CDR2 SQIVND (reference sequence). DNA for the CDR3: TGTGCCAGTAGTTTTTCTGGGGCTAGCACAGATACGCAGTATTTT. It yields the protein CASSFSGASTDTQYF.

This chain joins TRBV27 and TRBJ2-3; 10 bases map to TRBD2. Looked up from germline, CDR1 is MNHEY and CDR2 is SMNVEV (reference sequence). Losses at the gene ends were 8 bases for V and 5 bases for J; bases not matched to a gene: 10. This CDR3 contains 15 residues. The chain's CDR3 is CASRDRLAGGDTQYF. CDR3 coding DNA: TGTGCCAGCCGCGATCGGTTAGCGGGGGGAGATACGCAGTATTTT.

This clone was detected once. This sequence joins TRBV6-5 and TRBJ2-3; the match to TRBD2 covers 11 bases. Germline CDR1 and CDR2: MNHEY and SVGAGI. The V segment lost 4 bases and the J segment 2 bases; nucleotides outside the gene matches: 5. The CDR3 totals 16 residues. The CDR3 is CASSFSSGGPTDTQYF. The DNA for the CDR3 is TGTGCCAGCAGTTTTTCTAGCGGGGGGCCCACAGATACGCAGTATTTT.

The J gene is TRBJ1-4, the V gene TRBV5-4; D might be TRBD1 (6 bases). The CDR3 consists of 14 residues. The germline V and J ends were trimmed by 6 bases and 8 bases, with 17 bases remaining between them. Germline assignment: CDR1 SGHNT and CDR2 YYREEE (reference sequence). CDR3 sequence: CASTDQGHGEKLFF. The CDR3 DNA reads as TGTGCCAGCACCGACCAGGGGCATGGCGAAAAACTGTTTTTT.

The count of this clone is one. The chain links TRBV10-2 to TRBJ2-4, with TRBD2 as a possible D gene (6 bases). The CDR3 extends over 14 amino acids. Germline values: CDR1 WSHSY, CDR2 SAAADI. V was shortened by 3 bases and J by 4 bases, with 10 bases between the two germline ends. CDR3 bases: TGCGCCAGCAGTGACAGGCTAGCGAAAAACATTCAGTACTTC. Its translation is CASSDRLAKNIQYF.

Here the CDR3 reads CAISESAGSSYEQYF. DNA of the CDR3: TGTGCCATCAGTGAGTCGGCCGGGAGCTCCTACGAGCAGTACTTC. The chain couples TRBV10-3 to TRBJ2-7; tentatively, D is TRBD2 (6 bases). This CDR3 is built from 15 residues. From germline, CDR1 is ENHRY and CDR2 SYGVKD. V shed 0 bases and J shed 0 bases, with 9 bases lying between them.